These 18 T cell receptor beta chains originate from one sample sequenced in a study of blood T cell repertoires in COVID-19. The table came from immunoSEQ multiplex PCR; TCRdb's copy has only in-frame clones and leaves some out. The table records 350,000 to 550,000 clones, 80% to 90% of them present only once. Sequencing used PBMCs or T cells enriched from blood (not recorded which). The source is a man aged 25 to 45 who had recovered from COVID-19.

The rearrangement joins TRBV19 to TRBJ2-3; tentatively, D is TRBD2 (5 bases). Trimming stripped 5 bases from V and 3 bases from J, with 18 bases between. Germline CDR1 reads LNHDA; CDR2 reads SQIVND (reference sequence). This CDR3 spans 16 amino acids. The CDR3 spells CASSPTGFSRTDTQYF. CDR3 bases: TGTGCCAGTAGTCCCACGGGATTTTCACGGACAGATACGCAGTATTTT.

As for this clone: The sample has other DNA sequences that encode this CDR3 too. The chain combines TRBV28 with TRBJ1-1, with D perhaps TRBD1 (5 bases). Trimming stripped 5 bases from V and 0 bases from J, with 10 bases between. CDR1 MDHEN and CDR2 SYDVKM come from the germline V gene. The CDR3 loop spans 14 amino acids. CDR3: CASSPGHLNTEAFF. CDR3 nucleotides: TGTGCCAGCAGTCCCGGACACCTGAACACTGAAGCTTTCTTT.

V usage is TRBV2 and J usage is TRBJ1-5; D might be TRBD1 (5 bases). In germline, CDR1 is SNHLY, CDR2 FYNNEI. The CDR3 runs to 19 residues. Trimming cost V 4 bases and J 0 bases, with 22 bases left between them. The CDR3 sequence: CASSGGGVTGPYSNQPQHF. The CDR3 DNA sequence: TGTGCCAGCAGTGGGGGGGGAGTAACAGGCCCTTATAGCAATCAGCCCCAGCATTTT. The full variable domain, with the rest looked up from reference TRBV2 and TRBJ1-5, is EPEVTQTPSHQVTQMGQEVILRCVPISNHLYFYWYRQILGQKVEFLVSFYNNEISEKSEIFDDQFSVERPDGSNFTLKIRSTKLEDSAMYFCASSGGGVTGPYSNQPQHFGDGTRLSIL.

The J gene is TRBJ2-5, the V gene TRBV3-1 (or the pseudogene TRBV3-2); TRBD2 matches 10 bases. Germline CDR1 is LGHDT and CDR2 is YNNKEL (reference sequence). With V trimmed by 4 bases and J by 5 bases, 4 bases remained unmatched. The CDR3 is 14 residues long. In nucleotides, the CDR3 is TGTGCCAGCAGCCCGGGACTAGCGAGGGAGACCCAGTACTTC. It is translated as CASSPGLARETQYF.

The V call is TRBV28, the J call TRBJ2-5; tentatively, D is TRBD2 (5 bases). The CDR3 is made up of 15 amino acids. The germline V gene encodes CDR1 MDHEN and CDR2 SYDVKM. Deletions cut 3 bases from V and 4 bases from J, with 15 bases between. The CDR3: CASSFPGNTGETQYF. The DNA of the CDR3 is TGTGCCAGCAGTTTCCCCGGGAACACCGGAGAGACCCAGTACTTC.

The chain couples TRBV10-3 to TRBJ2-5; 7 nucleotides match TRBD2. CDR1 is ENHRY, CDR2 SYGVKD, per germline. This CDR3 has 17 amino acids. The trim removed 4 bases at V and 5 bases at J, leaving 16 bases unmatched. CDR3 DNA: TGTGCCATCAGTGGTGAGGGAAGCGGGACCCCGCGGGAGACCCAGTACTTC. It codes for CAISGEGSGTPRETQYF.

In its sample, this clone was seen once. The J gene is TRBJ2-7, the V gene TRBV27; 8 bases align to TRBD2. The ends lost 4 bases at V and 2 bases at J; junction bases unmatched: 7. The length of the CDR3 is 15 residues. Germline CDR1 MNHEY, CDR2 SMNVEV (reference sequence). CDR3 region: CASSSVAGSTYEQYF. The CDR3 nucleotides are TGTGCCAGCAGTTCCGTAGCGGGGAGTACCTACGAGCAGTACTTC.

This chain uses TRBV2 with TRBJ2-7; D may be TRBD1 (5 bases). The length of the CDR3 is 13 residues. V lost 6 bases and J lost 3, with 12 bases in between. The germline V gene has CDR1 SNHLY and CDR2 FYNNEI. CDR3 protein: CASRETADYEQYF. DNA for the CDR3: TGTGCCAGCAGGGAGACAGCTGACTACGAGCAGTACTTC.

This clone was detected once. The rearrangement joins TRBV14 to TRBJ2-7; tentatively, D is TRBD1 (5 bases). Germline V gene lookup returns CDR1 SGHDN and CDR2 FVKESK. The CDR3 spans 14 residues. V was trimmed by 5 bases and J by 0 bases, leaving 11 bases between them. CDR3 coding DNA: TGTGCCAGCAGCTCAGGGTTTCTCTCCTACGAGCAGTACTTC. Residues: CASSSGFLSYEQYF.

The chain recombines TRBV28 with TRBJ2-2, with a weak D call TRBD1 (5 bases). V was pared by 7 bases and J by 7 bases, with 10 bases between. CDR3 length: 12 residues. Germline CDR1 is MDHEN and CDR2 is SYDVKM. DNA of the CDR3: TGTGCCAGCAACAGGAACCTCGGGGAGCTGTTTTTT. This sequence encodes CASNRNLGELFF.

The chain's CDR3 is CASSLAITARFATNEKLFF. The DNA of the CDR3 is TGTGCCAGCAGCTTAGCAATAACAGCCCGGTTTGCAACTAATGAAAAACTGTTTTTT. V usage is TRBV7-9 and J usage is TRBJ1-4; D remains ambiguous. Per the germline V gene, CDR1 is SEHNR and CDR2 is FQNEAQ (reference sequence). The CDR3 covers 19 residues. Trimming removed 0 bases from V and 0 bases from J, with 17 bases in between.

The rearrangement joins TRBV5-6 to TRBJ1-2; 8 bases are a match to TRBD1. The V gene's germline CDR1 is SGHDT and CDR2 YYEEEE. J lost 9 bases, V lost 4 bases, and 11 bases had no gene match. The CDR3 runs 14 residues. The CDR3 sequence is CASSADRARVSYTF. The CDR3 bases are TGTGCCAGCAGCGCGGACAGGGCGCGGGTGAGCTACACCTTC.

CDR3 in DNA: TGTGCCAGCTCGGCGATGGACGCTGTAGCGTCTAATGAAAAACTGTTTTTT. Its translation is CASSAMDAVASNEKLFF. The gene calls are TRBV18 and TRBJ1-4, with D unresolved. Germline V CDR1 and CDR2: KGHSH, LQKENI. The CDR3 loop spans 17 amino acids. Trimming pared 6 bases from V and 3 bases from J, leaving 20 bases between. Combining the CDR3 with reference TRBV18 and TRBJ1-4 gives the whole variable domain NAGVMQNPRHLVRRRGQEARLRCSPMKGHSHVYWYRQLPEEGLKFMVYLQKENIIDESGMPKERFSAEFPKEGPSILRIQQVVRGDSAAYFCASSAMDAVASNEKLFFGSGTQLSVL.

The chain's CDR3 is CASSEEGSASSYNSPLHF. The CDR3 nucleotides read TGTGCCAGCAGTGAAGAGGGGTCAGCGTCCTCCTATAATTCACCCCTCCACTTT. This chain links TRBV6-1 with TRBJ1-6, with D perhaps TRBD1 (5 bases). V was shortened by 1 base and J by 0 bases, with 13 bases between the two germline ends. This CDR3 has 18 amino acids. From germline, CDR1 is MNHNS and CDR2 SASEGT.

This clone has only one observation. J is TRBJ2-1 and V is TRBV7-8; 7 nucleotides align to TRBD2. CDR1 and CDR2 from the germline V gene are SGHVS and FQNEAQ. Germline trimming cut 5 bases from V and 7 bases from J; bases unmatched to any gene: 14. This CDR3 spans 16 amino acids. CDR3 sequence reads: CASSLGGGTNGNEQFF. The CDR3 nucleotides are TGTGCCAGCAGCCTGGGTGGCGGGACTAACGGGAATGAGCAGTTCTTC.

Comments on this clone: This sample also contains other DNA sequences that code for the same CDR3. The genes are TRBV30 and TRBJ1-1; D is unresolved. Trimming took 0 bases from V and 0 from J, leaving 8 bases between them. CDR3 length: 14 residues. CDR1 GTSNPN and CDR2 SVGIG come from the germline V gene (reference sequence). The CDR3 region is CAWSVPGMNTEAFF. The DNA for the CDR3 is TGTGCCTGGAGTGTTCCGGGAATGAACACTGAAGCTTTCTTT.

This clone was seen a handful of times. This chain joins TRBV6-5 and TRBJ1-1; the D is unclear. CDR1 is MNHEY, CDR2 SVGAGI, per germline. With 8 bases removed from V and 7 bases from J, the gap between germline ends came to 17 bases. This CDR3 is 13 amino acids long. CDR3 nucleotide sequence: TGTGCCAGCGGGTCGGGGATGGCGCGTGAAGCTTTCTTT. The encoded protein is CASGSGMAREAFF.

The chain joins TRBV6-5 to TRBJ1-4; D may be TRBD1 (6 bases). CDR3 length: 14 amino acids. Germline CDR1 is MNHEY and CDR2 is SVGAGI. Trimming took off 6 bases at V and 4 bases at J, with 12 bases between the two ends. CDR3 bases: TGTGCCAGCAGACCCGGGACAAGTAATGAAAAACTGTTTTTT. It translates to CASRPGTSNEKLFF.